This is a list of T cell receptor beta chains from one sample in a study of T cell responses to AZD1222 COVID-19 vaccine. Clones were sequenced by immunoSEQ multiplex PCR, and TCRdb holds only the in-frame ones, with some missing. The sample has 75,000 to 95,000 clones, less than 85% seen once. This material consisted of peripheral blood, taken 28 days after the second AZD1222 dose. The receptors come from an adult who received the AZD1222 COVID-19 vaccine. Each CDR3 is given with its conserved first and last residue. The order of the fields is V gene, clone size, J gene, CDR3 length, D gene, CDR3 protein, CDR3 DNA. The D gene is left open where the match is weak. Not every row has a clone size; where given, it reads once, few, many or a size class.

TRBV29-1	NA	TRBJ2-7	16	NA	CSVELRGTSPTYEQYF	TGCAGCGTTGAACTTCGGGGGACTTCTCCTACCTACGAGCAGTACTTC
TRBV9	NA	TRBJ1-2	15	TRBD1	CASSPGGGSDYGYTF	TGTGCCAGCAGCCCAGGAGGGGGCAGCGACTATGGCTACACCTTC
TRBV27	few	TRBJ1-4	17	NA	CASSTPGTDRKNEKLFF	TGTGCCAGCAGTACACCCGGGACCGACCGGAAGAATGAAAAACTGTTTTTT
TRBV6-5	NA	TRBJ2-5	15	NA	CASRYGRLGGETQYF	TGTGCCAGTCGTTACGGGCGTTTAGGCGGGGAGACCCAGTACTTC
TRBV30	NA	TRBJ1-1	14	NA	CAWSPWGGGTEAFF	TGTGCCTGGAGTCCCTGGGGGGGCGGGACTGAAGCTTTCTTT
TRBV29-1	NA	TRBJ1-2	13	TRBD1	CSVDRGGGRGYTF	TGCAGCGTTGACAGGGGGGGCGGACGTGGCTACACCTTC
TRBV5-1	NA	TRBJ2-7	14	TRBD1	CASSFEGGGYEQYF	TGCGCCAGCAGCTTCGAAGGGGGCGGCTACGAGCAGTACTTC
TRBV29-1	NA	TRBJ2-2	13	NA	CSVVSFNTGELFF	TGCAGCGTTGTCAGCTTTAACACCGGGGAGCTGTTTTTT
TRBV3-1/TRBV3-2	once	TRBJ1-4	16	NA	CASSHGLGGVGEKLFF	TGTGCCAGCAGCCATGGCTTGGGGGGGGTCGGCGAAAAACTGTTTTTT
TRBV5-1	few	TRBJ1-2	13	NA	CASSARELYGYTF	TGCGCCAGCAGCGCCAGGGAACTATATGGCTACACCTTC
TRBV5-1	once	TRBJ2-7	16	TRBD2	CASSLAGIAGTYEQYF	TGCGCCAGCAGCTTGGCCGGCATAGCGGGAACCTACGAGCAGTACTTC
TRBV19	once	TRBJ1-2	13	TRBD1	CASHARGDYGYTF	TGTGCCAGTCACGCCAGGGGGGACTATGGCTACACCTTC
TRBV4-1	NA	TRBJ1-2	14	NA	CASSRNRENYGYTF	TGCGCCAGCAGCCGAAACAGGGAAAACTATGGCTACACCTTC
TRBV5-4	NA	TRBJ2-7	13	TRBD2	CASSGRGAGEQYF	TGTGCCAGCTCCGGGCGGGGGGCAGGCGAGCAGTACTTC
TRBV6-2/TRBV6-3	NA	TRBJ2-5	14	NA	CASSYATGRETQYF	TGTGCCAGCAGTTACGCGACGGGCCGAGAGACCCAGTACTTC
TRBV14	once	TRBJ2-3	15	NA	CASSLDNRAGDTQYF	TGTGCCAGCAGTCTGGATAATCGGGCCGGGGATACGCAGTATTTT
TRBV12-3/TRBV12-4	NA	TRBJ1-2	11	NA	CASSFKYGYTF	TGTGCCAGCAGTTTTAAGTATGGCTACACCTTC
TRBV7-3	NA	TRBJ1-6	14	TRBD1	CASSLQGVDSPLHF	TGTGCCAGCAGCTTACAGGGGGTGGATTCACCCCTCCACTTT
TRBV18	NA	TRBJ1-5	14	NA	CASSEQGANQPQHF	TGTGCCAGCTCAGAACAGGGTGCCAATCAGCCCCAGCATTTT
TRBV29-1	NA	TRBJ1-1	14	NA	CSVGVTGSGPEAFF	TGCAGCGTTGGGGTGACAGGATCGGGTCCTGAAGCTTTCTTT
TRBV7-2	NA	TRBJ1-6	15	TRBD1	CASTRTGGSGSPLHF	TGTGCCAGCACCCGAACAGGGGGCTCGGGATCACCCCTCCACTTT
TRBV7-2	NA	TRBJ2-3	16	NA	CASSLKHLGRTDTQYF	TGTGCCAGCAGCTTAAAACATCTAGGAAGGACAGATACGCAGTATTTT
TRBV28	NA	TRBJ1-2	16	TRBD1	CASSLDPRGRAYGYTF	TGTGCCAGCAGTTTGGACCCCAGGGGGCGCGCCTATGGCTACACCTTC
TRBV6-5	NA	TRBJ2-6	15	NA	CASSTGGAGANVLTF	TGTGCCAGCAGTACCGGGGGAGCTGGGGCCAACGTCCTGACTTTC
TRBV12-5	NA	TRBJ1-1	12	TRBD1	CASGLQGTEAFF	TGTGCTAGTGGCTTACAGGGGACTGAAGCTTTCTTT
TRBV4-2	NA	TRBJ2-1	15	TRBD2	CASSQLSGRLDEQFF	TGTGCCAGCAGCCAACTTAGCGGGAGGTTGGATGAGCAGTTCTTC
TRBV5-1	NA	TRBJ1-2	15	TRBD1	CASSWTGEANYGYTF	TGCGCCAGCAGCTGGACAGGAGAAGCTAACTATGGCTACACCTTC
TRBV2	few	TRBJ2-2	15	NA	CASRTGRPFNGELFF	TGTGCCAGCAGGACAGGACGGCCGTTCAACGGGGAGCTGTTTTTT
TRBV6-2/TRBV6-3	NA	TRBJ2-1	13	NA	CASSYHQGGEQFF	TGTGCCAGCAGTTACCATCAGGGCGGTGAGCAGTTCTTC
TRBV7-2	NA	TRBJ2-1	15	NA	CASSRIVPAYNEQFF	TGTGCCAGCTCCCGTATAGTCCCTGCCTACAATGAGCAGTTCTTC
TRBV18	NA	TRBJ1-2	14	TRBD1	CASSPRDSGYGYTF	TGTGCCAGCTCACCACGGGACAGTGGCTATGGCTACACCTTC
TRBV3-1/TRBV3-2	NA	TRBJ2-5	13	NA	CASTGQSRETQYF	TGTGCCAGCACGGGCCAGTCGAGGGAGACCCAGTACTTC
TRBV19	NA	TRBJ1-5	16	NA	CASSSSAGPKGQPQHF	TGTGCCAGTAGTTCCTCCGCGGGACCCAAGGGTCAGCCCCAGCATTTT
TRBV5-1	NA	TRBJ2-2	12	NA	CASSLGLGELFF	TGCGCCAGCAGCTTGGGCCTAGGGGAGCTGTTTTTT
TRBV5-8	NA	TRBJ2-7	13	NA	CASRSRDGYEQYF	TGTGCCAGCAGGAGCCGGGACGGCTACGAGCAGTACTTC
TRBV30	NA	TRBJ1-5	13	NA	CAWQAGGNQPQHF	TGTGCCTGGCAAGCAGGGGGCAATCAGCCCCAGCATTTT
TRBV19	few	TRBJ2-2	14	NA	CASTYWGASGELFF	TGTGCCAGTACATATTGGGGGGCGTCCGGGGAGCTGTTTTTT
TRBV24-1	NA	TRBJ2-2	15	NA	CATSAAGSRTGELFF	TGTGCCACCAGTGCCGCAGGGAGTAGGACCGGGGAGCTGTTTTTT
TRBV27	NA	TRBJ2-3	16	NA	CASSYKTGAPTDTQYF	TGTGCCAGCAGTTACAAAACCGGGGCCCCCACAGATACGCAGTATTTT
TRBV5-1	NA	TRBJ1-4	13	NA	CASSSRVNEKLFF	TGCGCCAGCAGCTCCCGGGTGAATGAAAAACTGTTTTTT
TRBV11-2	NA	TRBJ2-1	15	NA	CASSIAGSSYNEQFF	TGTGCCAGCAGCATTGCGGGGAGCTCCTACAATGAGCAGTTCTTC
TRBV5-1	NA	TRBJ1-2	15	TRBD1	CASSLPGTGGYGYTF	TGCGCCAGCAGCTTGCCCGGGACAGGGGGCTATGGCTACACCTTC
TRBV2	once	TRBJ1-2	12	NA	CASRAGTYGYTF	TGTGCCAGCAGGGCAGGGACCTATGGCTACACCTTC
TRBV30	NA	TRBJ2-2	14	NA	CACPPRLTTGELFF	TGTGCCTGTCCCCCTCGACTGACCACCGGGGAGCTGTTTTTT
TRBV30	once	TRBJ1-6	16	NA	CAWSVQLSGVNSPLHF	TGTGCCTGGAGTGTACAACTCTCCGGGGTCAATTCACCCCTCCACTTT
TRBV19	NA	TRBJ1-1	16	TRBD1	CASSPYSGTGGTEAFF	TGTGCCAGTAGTCCCTATTCCGGGACAGGGGGCACTGAAGCTTTCTTT
TRBV5-6	NA	TRBJ2-3	15	NA	CASSGEQWRTDTQYF	TGTGCCAGCAGCGGGGAACAGTGGCGCACAGATACGCAGTATTTT
TRBV13	NA	TRBJ1-2	15	NA	CASSLGLGANYGYTF	TGTGCCAGCAGCTTAGGCCTGGGGGCTAACTATGGCTACACCTTC
TRBV2	NA	TRBJ2-2	14	NA	CASSDGVGTGELFF	TGTGCCAGCAGTGACGGGGTAGGGACCGGGGAGCTGTTTTTT
TRBV6-5	NA	TRBJ1-2	13	NA	CASSRGPASGYTF	TGTGCCAGCAGTCGGGGACCAGCATCTGGCTACACCTTC
TRBV7-2	NA	TRBJ2-1	14	NA	CASTRTWVYNEQFF	TGTGCCAGCACACGGACGTGGGTATACAATGAGCAGTTCTTC
TRBV7-9	NA	TRBJ2-2	16	TRBD1	CASNSRSLGQGGELFF	TGTGCCAGCAACTCCCGGTCTCTGGGACAGGGCGGGGAGCTGTTTTTT
TRBV10-3	NA	TRBJ2-7	13	NA	CAIRGTEAKEQYF	TGTGCCATCAGGGGGACCGAAGCTAAGGAGCAGTACTTC
TRBV9	few	TRBJ2-1	13	NA	CASSVHFIDEQFF	TGTGCCAGCAGCGTACATTTTATCGATGAGCAGTTCTTC
TRBV19	NA	TRBJ2-2	14	NA	CASSIAKDTGELFF	TGTGCCAGTAGTATAGCGAAGGATACCGGGGAGCTGTTTTTT
TRBV4-3	NA	TRBJ2-2	17	TRBD2	CASSQDTGTSFTGELFF	TGCGCCAGCAGCCAAGATACCGGGACTAGCTTTACCGGGGAGCTGTTTTTT
TRBV3-1/TRBV3-2	NA	TRBJ2-3	17	TRBD2	CASSPKQLADFTDTQYF	TGTGCCAGCAGCCCAAAGCAACTAGCGGACTTCACAGATACGCAGTATTTT
TRBV29-1	once	TRBJ1-5	13	TRBD1	CSVSDRGNQPQHF	TGCAGCGTTTCGGACAGGGGCAATCAGCCCCAGCATTTT
TRBV2	NA	TRBJ2-1	16	NA	CASSEAPGRSYNEQFF	TGTGCCAGCAGTGAAGCGCCAGGGAGATCCTACAATGAGCAGTTCTTC
TRBV13	NA	TRBJ2-1	15	TRBD2	CASSPGLAIFHEQFF	TGTGCCAGCAGCCCGGGACTAGCGATCTTCCATGAGCAGTTCTTC